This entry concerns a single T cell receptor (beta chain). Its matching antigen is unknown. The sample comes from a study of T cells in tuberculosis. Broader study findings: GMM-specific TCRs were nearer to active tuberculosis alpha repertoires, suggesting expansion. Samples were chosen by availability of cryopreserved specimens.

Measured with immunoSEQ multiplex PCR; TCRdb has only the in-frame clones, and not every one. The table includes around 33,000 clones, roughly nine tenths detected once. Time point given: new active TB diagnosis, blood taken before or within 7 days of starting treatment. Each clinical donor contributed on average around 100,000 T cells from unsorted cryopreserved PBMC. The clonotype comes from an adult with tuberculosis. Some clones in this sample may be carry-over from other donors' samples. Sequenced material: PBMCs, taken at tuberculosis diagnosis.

The CDR3, as DNA: TGCAGCGTTGTGGGTGGTAGAGACAGGGCGAATGAGCAGTTCTTC. Amino acid sequence: CSVVGGRDRANEQFF. V gene TRBV29-1 combines with J gene TRBJ2-1, with 7 nucleotides matching TRBD1. The germline V gene has CDR1 SQVTM and CDR2 ANQGSEA. J gave up 7 bases and V 4 bases, and 13 bases lay outside the gene matches. CDR3 length: 15 amino acids.